This T cell receptor (beta chain) was retrieved from a study of blood T cells in healthy people across ages. The V gene's germline CDR1 is SEHNR and CDR2 FQNEAQ (reference sequence). This CDR3 is 15 amino acids long. V was cut by 5 bases and J by 2 bases, with 13 bases left in between. It was with a sample-barcoded 5' primer and a J-beta primer mix that a second PCR of about 6 to 11 cycles was run. TCRdb recomputed calls from the 5' RACE reads with MiXCR, one row per CDR3 protein. This table holds 800,000 to 950,000 distinct CDR3 sequences, almost 30% found once. The same sample was also used in a study of T cells of mothers and their children. That work adds: Researchers put all of the extracted RNA into cDNA synthesis, using roughly 1.5 ug per 15 ul.

Sequencing used blood. The sequence came from a woman in her thirties or forties in good health. The J gene is TRBJ1-5, the V gene TRBV7-9, with a weak D call TRBD1 (6 bases). The CDR3 protein is CASSQGLGGNQPQHF. The CDR3 DNA sequence: TGTGCCAGCAGCCAGGGGCTGGGGGGCAATCAGCCCCAGCATTTT.